This passage covers 26 T cell receptor beta chains from one sample sequenced in a study of spatial heterogeneity in lung cancer. Indicated time point: sample taken at primary tumor resection. Whole RNA, isolated from tumor, nontumor lung or frozen PBMC, was sequenced without prior sorting. TCRdb reprocessed the 5' RACE reads with MiXCR, giving one entry per CDR3 protein. In the table there are 11,000 or so distinct CDR3 sequences, nearly 4% of which are singletons. Sequences were derived from normal lung tissue next to the tumor, sampled at surgery. The receptors derive from a male donor with early-stage non-small cell lung cancer.

A few counts support this clonotype. Little can be read into the size of this beta chain, an off-target read in a library designed for alpha chains. V and J are TRBV5-1 and TRBJ2-7; D might be TRBD1 (6 bases). In germline, CDR1 is SGHRS, CDR2 YFSETQ. Trimming took 5 bases from V and 5 from J, leaving 14 bases between them. The CDR3 contains 13 residues. As DNA, the CDR3 is TGCGCCAGCAGTGCCCAGGGGTTGGACGAGCAGTACTTC. Protein: CASSAQGLDEQYF.

The sample holds a few counts of this clonotype. For a library built for alpha chains, this beta chain is a stray read; little rests on its size. The chain uses TRBV28 and TRBJ1-4; D unclear. Germline CDR1 and CDR2: MDHEN and SYDVKM. V gave up 5 bases and J gave up 8 bases, with 15 bases separating them. This CDR3 spans 14 amino acids. CDR3 protein: CASSTTRKREKLFF. The CDR3 region has the DNA TGTGCCAGCAGTACGACAAGGAAACGCGAAAAACTGTTTTTT.

This clonotype is judged medium-sized. This beta chain came through as a stray read in a library set up for alpha chains, and its size says little. The chain carries TRBV7-2 and TRBJ1-5; TRBD1 matches 9 bases. CDR3 length equals 15 residues. Germline V gene lookup returns CDR1 SGHTA and CDR2 FQGNSA. The ends lost 3 bases at V and 5 bases at J; junction bases unmatched: 5. The DNA of the CDR3 is TGTGCCAGCAGCTTCGTACAGGGGGCCGATCAGCCCCAGCATTTT. As protein: CASSFVQGADQPQHF. The entire variable domain, with the rest obtained from reference TRBV7-2 and TRBJ1-5, is as follows: GAGVSQSPSNKVTEKGKDVELRCDPISGHTALYWYRQSLGQGLEFLIYFQGNSAPDKSGLPSDRFSAERTGGSVSTLTIQRTQQEDSAVYLCASSFVQGADQPQHFGDGTRLSIL.

In this sample, this clonotype turned up many times. Because this beta chain is a stray read in a library intended to capture alpha chains, its abundance should not be given much weight. The V and J genes are TRBV4-2 and TRBJ2-3; the D is unclear. This CDR3 has 15 residues. The V end was cut by 2 bases, the J end by 2 bases, with 11 bases between. Germline values: CDR1 LGHNA, CDR2 YNFKEQ. This CDR3 reads CASSQFTGTTDTQYF. The CDR3 DNA reads TGTGCCAGCAGCCAATTCACGGGTACCACAGATACGCAGTATTTT.

By proportion, this clonotype is medium-sized. This beta chain represents an off-target read in a library built for alpha chains; its size is of limited meaning. The gene calls are TRBV6-5 and TRBJ1-1; D is undetermined. CDR3 length: 15 residues. The V gene lost 0 bases and the J gene lost 1 base, with 9 bases spanning the gap. Germline V lookup: CDR1 MNHEY, CDR2 SVGAGI. For the CDR3, the DNA is TGTGCCAGCAGTTACTCGAGCGGCGGGAACACTGAAGCTTTCTTT. Its protein product is CASSYSSGGNTEAFF.

This clonotype was seen many times. This beta chain is an unintended read in a library built for alpha chains; its size means little. The CDR3 here is CSAPDRVKQNEKLFF. The CDR3 nucleotides are TGCAGTGCGCCGGACAGGGTGAAGCAGAATGAAAAACTGTTTTTT. The chain couples TRBV20-1 to TRBJ1-4; 8 nucleotides match TRBD1. The V segment lost 6 bases and the J segment 5 bases; nucleotides outside the gene matches: 11. CDR3 length equals 15 residues. Germline V gives CDR1 DFQATT, CDR2 SNEGSKA (reference sequence).

On this clonotype itself: In a library made to pick up alpha chains, this beta chain is a stray read with a size that means little. The V gene is TRBV7-6, the J gene TRBJ1-4; D ambiguous. The ends were cut back, 3 bases at V and 5 bases at J, with 7 bases in the middle. CDR1 and CDR2 (germline): SGHVS, FNYEAQ. The CDR3 is 13 amino acids. CDR3 loop: CASSLVTNEKLFF. The CDR3 DNA reads TGTGCCAGCAGCTTGGTGACAAATGAAAAACTGTTTTTT. The variable domain in full, with the rest retrieved from reference TRBV7-6 and TRBJ1-4, is GAGVSQSPRYKVTKRGQDVALRCDPISGHVSLYWYRQALGQGPEFLTYFNYEAQQDKSGLPNDRFSAERPEGSISTLTIQRTEQRDSAMYRCASSLVTNEKLFFGSGTQLSVL.

This clonotype was found many times. Being off target in a library aimed at alpha chains, this beta chain has a size of little meaning. This chain uses TRBV10-3 with TRBJ1-5; no firm D call. The germline V and J ends were trimmed by 3 bases and 11 bases, with 14 bases remaining between them. There are 13 residues in the CDR3. Germline V gene lookup returns CDR1 ENHRY and CDR2 SYGVKD. CDR3: CAISDTVSLAQHF. The CDR3 coding sequence is TGTGCCATCAGTGATACAGTGTCCTTGGCCCAGCATTTT.

This clonotype was detected many times. The library was prepared for alpha chains; this beta chain is a stray read, so its frequency means little. This chain links TRBV10-2 with TRBJ2-1, with 10 bases that match TRBD2. CDR1 is WSHSY, CDR2 SAAADI, per germline. V dropped 6 bases and J dropped 8; count of bases not matched to a gene: 7. The CDR3 loop spans 14 amino acids. CDR3 region: CASSRAGGPDEQFF. In DNA form, the CDR3 reads TGCGCCAGCAGCCGAGCGGGAGGGCCGGATGAGCAGTTCTTC.

For this clonotype: Because the library targeted alpha chains, this beta chain is an off-target read whose size means little. The chain combines TRBV4-2 with TRBJ2-7; 12 nucleotides align to TRBD2. V shed 5 bases and J 2 bases; nucleotides not matched to a gene: 4. The CDR3 runs to 15 residues. The germline gives CDR1 LGHNA, CDR2 YNFKEQ. The CDR3 DNA follows: TGTGCCAGCAGCGTGACTAGCGGGGGAGCCTACGAGCAGTACTTC. It specifies CASSVTSGGAYEQYF.

In its sample, this clonotype is medium-sized. This beta chain is off target for a library built for alpha chains, so its abundance means little. CDR3 sequence (DNA): TGCAGCGTTGAGAGGACTAGCGCGACCCAGTACTTC. It is translated as CSVERTSATQYF. V gene TRBV29-1 combines with J gene TRBJ2-5, with TRBD2 identical over 9 bases. This CDR3 has 12 residues. Trimming removed 3 bases from V and 7 bases from J; junction bases left unmatched: 3. Germline V gives CDR1 SQVTM, CDR2 ANQGSEA.

This clonotype qualifies as medium-sized. This beta chain turned up in a library designed for alpha chains; as an off-target read, its abundance says little. The V gene is TRBV29-1, the J gene TRBJ1-4; maybe TRBD1 (6 bases). There are 14 residues in the CDR3. Germline V gene sequence: CDR1 SQVTM, CDR2 ANQGSEA. V was clipped by 7 bases and J by 7 bases, with 19 bases between them. CDR3 in amino acids: CSARQRGLGEKLFF. The DNA for the CDR3 is TGCAGCGCCCGGCAGCGGGGGCTCGGTGAAAAACTGTTTTTT.

This clonotype was seen ten or more times. This beta chain is an off-target read within a library intended for alpha chains, so its frequency means little. The rearrangement uses TRBV7-9 and TRBJ2-5, with D unresolved. V gave up 5 bases and J gave up 3 bases, with 4 bases separating them. CDR1 is SEHNR, CDR2 FQNEAQ, per germline (reference sequence). This CDR3 comprises 11 residues. The CDR3 nucleotides are TGTGCCAGCAGCCCAAAAGAGACCCAGTACTTC. Translated, it gives CASSPKETQYF.

By its share, this clonotype is medium-sized. This beta chain is an off-target read within a library intended for alpha chains, so its frequency means little. This chain joins TRBV2 and TRBJ2-7; tentatively, D is TRBD1 (6 bases). The ends were cut back, 7 bases at V and 2 bases at J, with 12 bases in the middle. Germline V gene lookup returns CDR1 SNHLY and CDR2 FYNNEI. This CDR3 spans 13 amino acids. The DNA for the CDR3 is TGTGCCAGCACCCCTGGACAGACCTACGAGCAGTACTTC. Amino acids: CASTPGQTYEQYF. The variable domain in full, with the rest retrieved from reference TRBV2 and TRBJ2-7, is EPEVTQTPSHQVTQMGQEVILRCVPISNHLYFYWYRQILGQKVEFLVSFYNNEISEKSEIFDDQFSVERPDGSNFTLKIRSTKLEDSAMYFCASTPGQTYEQYFGPGTRLTVT.

This clonotype was detected many times. This beta chain represents an off-target read in a library built for alpha chains; its size is of limited meaning. The chain links TRBV24-1 to TRBJ2-1, with 7 bases that match TRBD1. Per the germline V gene, CDR1 is KGHDR and CDR2 is SFDVKD. The V segment lost 3 bases and the J segment 10 bases; nucleotides outside the gene matches: 11. The length of the CDR3 is 15 residues. Here the CDR3 reads CATSDRRTGVREQFF. In nucleotides, the CDR3 is TGTGCCACCAGTGATCGTCGAACAGGGGTTCGGGAGCAGTTCTTC.

This clonotype was counted many times. Within a library made for alpha chains, this beta chain is off target, and its count is uninformative. The V call is TRBV4-2, the J call TRBJ2-1, with 7 bases that match TRBD2. Germline loops: CDR1 LGHNA, CDR2 YNFKEQ. V was pared by 4 bases and J by 2 bases, with 8 bases of the junction left unmatched. The CDR3 spans 16 residues. CDR3 sequence reads: CASSPPTGGAYNEQFF. In DNA, the CDR3 is TGTGCCAGCAGCCCGCCGACTGGGGGGGCCTACAATGAGCAGTTCTTC.

This clonotype was seen ten or more times. Because the library targeted alpha chains, this beta chain is an off-target read whose size means little. The V gene is TRBV20-1, the J gene TRBJ2-1; 7 positions match TRBD1. The germline gives CDR1 DFQATT, CDR2 SNEGSKA (reference sequence). The CDR3 runs 14 residues. V lost 6 bases and J lost 4; bases outside the gene matches: 9. The DNA of the CDR3 is TGCAGTGCCAGTCCCGGGACAGATTACAATGAGCAGTTCTTC. Protein product: CSASPGTDYNEQFF.

There are many counts of this clonotype. Because this beta chain is a stray read in a library intended to capture alpha chains, its abundance should not be given much weight. The rearrangement uses TRBV18 and TRBJ2-1, with 12 bases identical to TRBD2. Germline V CDR1 and CDR2: KGHSH, LQKENI. The CDR3 totals 17 residues. J gave up 8 bases and V 3 bases, and 11 bases lay outside the gene matches. The CDR3 spells CASSPLLLAGGPDEQFF. CDR3 sequence (DNA): TGTGCCAGCTCACCTCTCTTACTAGCGGGGGGCCCCGATGAGCAGTTCTTC.

Only a few counts were recorded for this clonotype. This beta chain lies outside the target of a library built for alpha chains; its clone size means little. CDR3 sequence reads: CASSYTSGTDSPLHF. For the CDR3, the DNA is TGTGCCAGCAGTTACACGTCCGGGACAGATTCACCCCTCCACTTT. The V and J genes are TRBV28 and TRBJ1-6; 7 bases are a match to TRBD1. The CDR3 runs to 15 residues. J lost 8 bases, V lost 4 bases, and 8 bases had no gene match. The germline V gene encodes CDR1 MDHEN and CDR2 SYDVKM.

This clonotype has a count of ten or more. A library prepared for alpha chains yielded this beta chain as an off-target read; its size is of little meaning. The rearrangement joins TRBV6-1 to TRBJ1-3; D call uncertain. Trimming stripped 2 bases from V and 0 bases from J, with 5 bases between. The CDR3 runs to 14 residues. Germline loops: CDR1 MNHNS, CDR2 SASEGT. The DNA of the CDR3 is TGTGCCAGCAGTGAAAACACCTCTGGAAACACCATATATTTT. This sequence encodes CASSENTSGNTIYF.

In its sample, this clonotype is medium-sized. This beta chain lies outside the target of a library built for alpha chains; its clone size means little. V gene TRBV10-2 combines with J gene TRBJ1-1; TRBD1 aligns across 7 bases. This CDR3 is built from 13 residues. Germline CDR1 and CDR2: WSHSY and SAAADI. V shed 7 bases and J 5 bases; nucleotides not matched to a gene: 7. The CDR3 nucleotides are TGCGCCAGCACGGGACAGCTTGGAACTGAAGCTTTCTTT. Its protein product is CASTGQLGTEAFF.

By sample share, this clonotype is medium-sized. A library made for alpha chains picked up this beta chain off target, so its size means little. The chain carries TRBV20-1 and TRBJ2-7; no reliable D call. The CDR3 runs to 12 residues. Per germline, CDR1 DFQATT and CDR2 SNEGSKA (reference sequence). V lost 5 bases to trimming and J lost 1 base, with 9 bases between them. CDR3 in DNA: TGCAGTGCTTCGGTTCCTTCCTACGAGCAGTACTTC. Its translation: CSASVPSYEQYF.

At least ten counts were recorded for this clonotype. Because the library targeted alpha chains, this beta chain is an off-target read whose size means little. The chain links TRBV2 to TRBJ2-1, with 9 bases matching TRBD2. With V trimmed by 8 bases and J by 8 bases, 13 bases remained unmatched. CDR3 length equals 15 residues. Germline V lookup: CDR1 SNHLY, CDR2 FYNNEI. The DNA for the CDR3 is TGTGCCAGCTGTCTCATGACTAGCGGAGGCGATGAGCAGTTCTTC. Its protein is CASCLMTSGGDEQFF.

In this sample, this clonotype turned up many times. Because this beta chain is a stray read in a library intended to capture alpha chains, its abundance should not be given much weight. The genes are TRBV19 and TRBJ1-5; 7 nucleotides align to TRBD1. This CDR3 comprises 16 residues. From germline, CDR1 is LNHDA and CDR2 SQIVND (reference sequence). Trimming at V came to 6 bases and at J to 10 bases, leaving 18 bases not matched to a gene. As DNA, the CDR3 is TGTGCCAGTAGCTCTAGTAAGGGGACAGCCTTAGACCCCCAGCATTTT. Its protein is CASSSSKGTALDPQHF.

This clonotype was observed at least ten times. This beta chain lies outside the target of a library built for alpha chains; its clone size means little. This sequence joins TRBV7-9 and TRBJ1-1; D perhaps matches TRBD1 (5 bases). Trimming stripped 5 bases from V and 3 bases from J, with 19 bases between. From germline, CDR1 is SEHNR and CDR2 FQNEAQ (reference sequence). This CDR3 comprises 16 residues. The CDR3, as DNA: TGTGCCAGCAGCGACGGGACGCAGGGAGGTGACACTGAAGCTTTCTTT. This codes for CASSDGTQGGDTEAFF.

This clonotype was observed once. This beta chain appears as a stray read in a library generated for alpha chains; its size is not informative. V is TRBV28 and J is TRBJ2-5, with 14 bases matching TRBD2. The CDR3 sequence is 15 residues long. After removal of 5 bases from V and 2 bases from J, the junction contained 1 base not matched to a gene. Germline values: CDR1 MDHEN, CDR2 SYDVKM. In nucleotides, the CDR3 is TGTGCCAGCAGTAGGACTAGCGGGGGGCAAGAGACCCAGTACTTC. Its translation: CASSRTSGGQETQYF.